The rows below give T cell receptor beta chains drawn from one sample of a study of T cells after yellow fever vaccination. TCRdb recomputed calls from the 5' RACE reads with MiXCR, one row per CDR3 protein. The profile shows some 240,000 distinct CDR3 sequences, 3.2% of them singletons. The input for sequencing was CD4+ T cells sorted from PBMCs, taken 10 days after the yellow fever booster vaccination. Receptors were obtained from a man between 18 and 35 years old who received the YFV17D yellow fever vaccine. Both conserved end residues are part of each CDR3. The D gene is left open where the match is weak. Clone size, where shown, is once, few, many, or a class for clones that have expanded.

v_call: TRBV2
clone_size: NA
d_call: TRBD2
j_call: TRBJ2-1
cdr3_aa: CATARDYRGEQFF
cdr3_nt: TGTGCCACAGCCCGGGACTACCGGGGTGAGCAGTTCTTC

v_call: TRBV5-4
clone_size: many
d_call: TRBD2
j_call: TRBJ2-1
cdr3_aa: CASSLGGLAGDNEQFF
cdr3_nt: TGTGCCAGCAGCTTGGGCGGACTAGCGGGGGACAATGAGCAGTTCTTC

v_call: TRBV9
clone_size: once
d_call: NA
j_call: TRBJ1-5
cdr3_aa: CAISVEGQGEPQHF
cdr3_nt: TGTGCCATCAGCGTAGAGGGTCAGGGCGAACCCCAGCATTTT

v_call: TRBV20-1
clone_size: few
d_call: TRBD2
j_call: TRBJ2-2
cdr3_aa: CSATDAILAGGRAGELFF
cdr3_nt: TGCAGTGCCACAGATGCGATACTAGCGGGGGGTCGGGCCGGGGAGCTGTTTTTT

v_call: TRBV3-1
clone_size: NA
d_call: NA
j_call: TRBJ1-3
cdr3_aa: CASSRIYPGQVSGNTIYF
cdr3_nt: TGTGCCAGCAGCCGAATTTATCCGGGACAAGTCTCTGGAAACACCATATATTTT

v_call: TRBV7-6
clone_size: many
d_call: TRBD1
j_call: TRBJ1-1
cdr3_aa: CASSLGQGTEAFF
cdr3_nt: TGTGCCAGCAGCCTGGGACAGGGCACTGAAGCTTTCTTT

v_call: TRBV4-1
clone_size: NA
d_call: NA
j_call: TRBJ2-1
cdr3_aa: CASSQSGRHEQFF
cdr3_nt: TGCGCCAGCAGCCAATCAGGGAGGCATGAGCAGTTCTTC

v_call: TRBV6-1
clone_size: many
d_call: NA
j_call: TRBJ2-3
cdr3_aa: CASRAGNTDTQYF
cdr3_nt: TGTGCCAGCCGGGCCGGGAACACAGATACGCAGTATTTT

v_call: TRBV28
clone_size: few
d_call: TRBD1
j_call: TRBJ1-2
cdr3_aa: CASSFGDRRGYGYTF
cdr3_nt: TGTGCCAGCAGTTTCGGGGACAGGAGGGGCTATGGCTACACCTTC

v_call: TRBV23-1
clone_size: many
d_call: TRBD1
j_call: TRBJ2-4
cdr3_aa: CASSRGQGAKNIQYF
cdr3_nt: TGCGCCAGCAGTCGCGGACAGGGAGCCAAAAACATTCAGTACTTC

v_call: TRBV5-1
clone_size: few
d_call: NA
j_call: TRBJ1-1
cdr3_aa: CASSLGGLGMNTEAFF
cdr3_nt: TGCGCCAGCAGCTTGGGTGGACTCGGGATGAACACTGAAGCTTTCTTT

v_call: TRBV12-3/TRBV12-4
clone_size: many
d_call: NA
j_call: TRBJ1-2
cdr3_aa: CASSLWVGDYGYTF
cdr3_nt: TGTGCCAGCAGTTTGTGGGTGGGCGACTATGGCTACACCTTC

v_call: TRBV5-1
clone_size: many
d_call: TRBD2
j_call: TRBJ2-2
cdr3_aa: CASSTTSPMGGELFF
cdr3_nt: TGCGCCAGCAGCACGACTAGCCCAATGGGCGGGGAGCTGTTTTTT

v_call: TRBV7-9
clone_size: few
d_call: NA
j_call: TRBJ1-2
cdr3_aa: CASSLAKGSYGYTF
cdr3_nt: TGTGCCAGCAGCTTAGCGAAGGGCTCCTATGGCTACACCTTC

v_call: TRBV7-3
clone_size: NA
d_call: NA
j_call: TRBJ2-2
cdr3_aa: CASSLLGGNTGELFF
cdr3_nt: TGTGCCAGCAGCTTATTAGGGGGGAATACCGGGGAGCTGTTTTTT

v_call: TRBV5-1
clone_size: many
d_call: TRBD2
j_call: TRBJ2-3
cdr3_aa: CASSLLAGAPDTQYF
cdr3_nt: TGCGCCAGCAGCTTACTAGCGGGGGCCCCAGATACGCAGTATTTT

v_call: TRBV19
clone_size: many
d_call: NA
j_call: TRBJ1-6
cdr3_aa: CASSNVNSPLHF
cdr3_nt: TGTGCCAGTAGTAACGTTAATTCACCCCTCCACTTT

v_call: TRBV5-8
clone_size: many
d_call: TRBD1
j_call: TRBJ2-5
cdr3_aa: CASSQRQGIQETQYF
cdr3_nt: TGTGCCAGCAGCCAACGACAGGGGATCCAAGAGACCCAGTACTTC

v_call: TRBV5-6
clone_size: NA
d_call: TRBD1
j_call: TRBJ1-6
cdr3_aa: CASSFGQGGYSPLHF
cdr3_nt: TGTGCCAGCAGCTTTGGACAGGGAGGTTATTCACCCCTCCACTTT

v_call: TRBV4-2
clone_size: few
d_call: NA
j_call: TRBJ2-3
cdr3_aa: CASSQGFRAQLPDTQYF
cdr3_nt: TGTGCCAGCAGCCAAGGATTCCGGGCCCAGCTCCCAGATACGCAGTATTTT

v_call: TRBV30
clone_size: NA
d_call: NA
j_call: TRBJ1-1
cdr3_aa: CAWSAMGGTEAFF
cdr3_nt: TGTGCCTGGAGTGCCATGGGGGGCACTGAAGCTTTCTTT

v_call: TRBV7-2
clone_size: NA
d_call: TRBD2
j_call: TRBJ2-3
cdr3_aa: CASSLISGGAGTDTQYF
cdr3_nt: TGTGCCAGCAGCTTAATCAGCGGGGGGGCTGGCACAGATACGCAGTATTTT

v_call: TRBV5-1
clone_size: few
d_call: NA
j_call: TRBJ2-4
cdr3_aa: CASSLEVGQGTYF
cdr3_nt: NA

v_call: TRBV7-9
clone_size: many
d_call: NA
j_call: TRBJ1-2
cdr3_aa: CASSPPDVDYGYTF
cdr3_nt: TGTGCCAGCAGCCCACCGGACGTTGACTATGGCTACACCTTC

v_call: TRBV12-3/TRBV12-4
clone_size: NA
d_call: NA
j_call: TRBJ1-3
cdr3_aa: CASSPTPSTSRRAIYF
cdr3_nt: TGTGCCAGCAGTCCCACACCTTCGACCAGCCGGCGGGCCATATATTTT

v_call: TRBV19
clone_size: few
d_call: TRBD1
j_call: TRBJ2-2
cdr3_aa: CASIGLRQGSRELFF
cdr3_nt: TGTGCCAGTATCGGCCTTAGACAGGGGAGCCGGGAGCTGTTTTTT

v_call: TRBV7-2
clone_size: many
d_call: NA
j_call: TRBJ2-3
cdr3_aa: CASSSQGNTQYF
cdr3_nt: TGTGCCAGCAGTTCACAGGGAAATACGCAGTATTTT

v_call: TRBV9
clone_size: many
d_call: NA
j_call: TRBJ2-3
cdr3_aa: CASSVSHLADTQYF
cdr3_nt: TGTGCCAGCAGCGTTTCCCATCTGGCAGATACGCAGTATTTT

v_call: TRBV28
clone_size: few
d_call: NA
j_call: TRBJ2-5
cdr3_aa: CATFGAPVETQYF
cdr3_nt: TGTGCCACTTTCGGGGCACCAGTAGAGACCCAGTACTTC

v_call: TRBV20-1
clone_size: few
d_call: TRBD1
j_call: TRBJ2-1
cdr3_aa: CGGRTGKGDEQFF
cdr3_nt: TGCGGGGGTCGGACAGGGAAGGGCGATGAGCAGTTCTTC

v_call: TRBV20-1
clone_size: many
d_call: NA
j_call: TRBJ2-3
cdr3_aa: CSAPHRVRWVIDTQYF
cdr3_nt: TGCAGTGCTCCCCACAGGGTGCGATGGGTGATAGATACGCAGTATTTT

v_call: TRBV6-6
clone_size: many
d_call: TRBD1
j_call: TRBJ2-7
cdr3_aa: CASSYSYRGRTYEQYF
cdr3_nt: TGTGCCAGCAGTTACTCTTACAGGGGCCGGACCTACGAGCAGTACTTC

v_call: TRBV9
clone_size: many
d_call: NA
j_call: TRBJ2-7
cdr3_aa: CASSVALGFPYEQYF
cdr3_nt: TGTGCCAGCAGCGTAGCTCTGGGGTTCCCCTACGAGCAGTACTTC